One T cell receptor (beta chain) is described in this entry. This may be a read error, as it is one base from a much larger clone. The data are from a study of tumor and adjacent non-tumor tissue in lung cancer. Study details: On average, productive TCRbeta reads reached about 4.17 million per sample.

This sample's RNA came from whole unsorted tissue. This non-tumor lung sample came from over 3 cm beyond the tumor edge. Newly diagnosed lung cancer patients had thoracic surgery in China, August–late 2014, without prior chemotherapy. A modified ARM-PCR protocol with three rounds of nested PCR amplified TCRbeta. From the multiplex PCR reads, TCRdb called clonotypes with MiXCR, one entry per CDR3 protein. The repertoire holds about 90,000 distinct CDR3 sequences, with around three quarters as singletons. This CDR3 comprises 11 residues. Germline V gene data show CDR1 as MDHEN and CDR2 as SYDVKM. The origin of this receptor is a woman aged 45-59 years with non-small cell lung cancer. Sequencing was performed on distant non-tumor lung tissue. The genes are TRBV28 and TRBJ1-1; D remains ambiguous. CDR3 amino acids: CASQRATGAFF. The CDR3 DNA sequence: TGTGCCAGCCAGAGGGCCACTGGAGCTTTCTTT. Using reference TRBV28 and TRBJ1-1 for the parts outside the CDR3, the full variable domain is DVKVTQSSRYLVKRTGEKVFLECVQDMDHENMFWYRQDPGLGLRLIYFSYDVKMKEKGDIPEGYSVSREKKERFSLILESASTNQTSMYLCASQRATGAFFGQGTRLTVV.